Listed below are T cell receptor beta chains from one sample, sequenced in a study of OX40 agonist ivuxolimab in advanced cancers. Method: immunoSEQ multiplex PCR; TCRdb's copy keeps in-frame clones and lacks some. This table holds nearly 80,000 clones, around 82% found once. Source: CD4+ or CD8+ T cells sorted from blood, taken in a trial of the OX40 agonist ivuxolimab. Source of these receptors: an adult with an advanced solid tumor such as melanoma, head and neck, liver or kidney cancer. Each CDR3 is given with its conserved first and last residue. The order of the fields is J gene, D gene, V gene, clone size, CDR3 protein, CDR3 DNA. D genes are given only for firm matches. Size is stated for part of the rows, as once, few or many counts, or as a class when the clone is expanded.

>TRBJ2-3|TRBD2|TRBV7-9|-
CASSFSGTSRPDTQYF
TGTGCCAGCAGCTTTAGTGGGACTAGTCGCCCAGATACGCAGTATTTT
>TRBJ2-3|-|TRBV5-5|-
CASSESHTQYF
TGTGCCAGCAGCGAATCTCATACGCAGTATTTT
>TRBJ2-5|TRBD2|TRBV19|-
CASSTQAGGQETQYF
TGTGCCAGTAGTACCCAAGCGGGGGGTCAAGAGACCCAGTACTTC
>TRBJ2-7|-|TRBV28|few
CASSSRSFPYEQYF
TGTGCCAGCAGTTCCCGGTCCTTCCCTTACGAGCAGTACTTC
>TRBJ2-7|-|TRBV30|-
CAWSLLGGGAYEQYF
TGTGCCTGGAGTCTTCTGGGGGGGGGCGCGTACGAGCAGTACTTC
>TRBJ2-4|-|TRBV2|-
CASSVLVTKLLAKNIQYF
TGTGCCAGCAGTGTATTGGTAACGAAACTTCTAGCCAAAAACATTCAGTACTTC
>TRBJ1-3|-|TRBV7-8|-
CASTILGGTIYF
TGTGCCAGCACGATCCTTGGGGGCACCATATATTTT
>TRBJ2-7|TRBD1|TRBV5-1|-
CASSWTSGTDEQYF
TGTGCCAGCAGCTGGACCTCCGGGACAGACGAGCAGTACTTC
>TRBJ2-7|-|TRBV6-5|-
CATLARVGHEQYF
TGTGCCACCCTCGCGAGGGTCGGTCACGAGCAGTACTTC
>TRBJ2-7|-|TRBV7-2|few
CASSLGTASWEQYF
TGTGCCAGCAGCTTAGGGACAGCCTCCTGGGAGCAGTACTTC
>TRBJ2-7|-|TRBV7-9|many
CASSPKGPYEQYF
TGTGCCAGCAGCCCAAAGGGCCCCTACGAGCAGTACTTC
>TRBJ2-5|TRBD2|TRBV5-4|few
CASSLGLAGNQETQYF
TGTGCCAGCAGCTTGGGACTAGCGGGAAACCAAGAGACCCAGTACTTC
>TRBJ1-3|-|TRBV7-6|few
CASSDLFGAHATYSGNTIYF
TGTGCCAGCAGCGACCTCTTTGGGGCACATGCAACCTACTCTGGAAACACCATATATTTT
>TRBJ1-4|-|TRBV6-6|-
CASSYGATNEKLFF
TGTGCCAGCAGTTACGGGGCAACTAATGAAAAACTGTTTTTT
>TRBJ2-7|-|TRBV10-3|-
CAIRPGASEDEQYF
TGTGCCATCAGGCCGGGTGCGTCGGAGGACGAGCAGTACTTC
>TRBJ2-3|-|TRBV19|few
CASSMGQQTSTDTQYF
TGTGCCAGTAGTATGGGCCAGCAGACTAGCACAGATACGCAGTATTTT
>TRBJ2-1|-|TRBV5-1|-
CASSLVRAVYNEQFF
TGCGCCAGCAGCTTGGTTCGGGCAGTATACAATGAGCAGTTCTTC
>TRBJ2-5|-|TRBV7-9|few
CASSSGHYQETQYF
TGTGCCAGCAGCTCAGGCCACTACCAAGAGACCCAGTACTTC
>TRBJ2-3|-|TRBV7-9|few
CASSFTDTQYF
TGTGCCAGCAGCTTTACAGATACGCAGTATTTT
>TRBJ1-5|-|TRBV1|-
CTSSQPGTGLPQPQHF
TGCACCAGCAGCCAGCCCGGCACGGGGCTACCTCAGCCCCAGCATTTT
>TRBJ2-7|TRBD2|TRBV9|-
CASSPRLAGDEQYF
TGTGCCAGCAGCCCCCGTTTAGCGGGAGACGAGCAGTACTTC
>TRBJ2-7|-|TRBV28|-
CASSTTESHYEQYF
TGTGCCAGCAGTACTACGGAGTCCCACTACGAGCAGTACTTC
>TRBJ2-7|-|TRBV7-2|-
CASRTGRGEQYF
TGTGCCAGCAGAACCGGACGCGGGGAGCAGTACTTC
>TRBJ1-2|-|TRBV28|-
CASKRSRTFYGYTF
TGTGCCAGCAAGAGGTCCCGGACATTCTATGGCTACACCTTC
>TRBJ2-2|-|TRBV30|-
CAWSQEIANTGELFF
TGTGCCTGGAGTCAAGAAATTGCGAACACCGGGGAGCTGTTTTTT
>TRBJ2-7|-|TRBV5-4|once
CASSYGQSYEQYF
TGTGCCAGCAGCTACGGACAGTCCTACGAGCAGTACTTC
>TRBJ2-1|TRBD2|TRBV6-6|-
CASRPSSGSYNEQFF
TGTGCCAGCAGACCGTCTAGCGGGTCATACAATGAACAGTTCTTC
>TRBJ2-3|TRBD1|TRBV28|-
CASRTGAMADTQYF
TGTGCCAGCAGGACAGGGGCGATGGCAGATACGCAGTATTTT
>TRBJ2-2|-|TRBV19|few
CASRDTSTGLFF
TGTGCCAGTAGAGATACCTCGACCGGCCTGTTTTTT